These 15 T cell receptor beta chains share one sample of origin, sequenced in a study of vaccination effects on CD4 cells after COVID-19 (dated by TCRdb to between 2020 and 2023). Libraries were made using the immunoSEQ multiplex PCR assay. TCRdb's version of the immuneACCESS table is confined to in-frame rearrangements and falls short of the full clone set. An unresolved V gene accounts for under half of the shortfall where checked; the remainder is of unknown origin. This sample comprises more than 13,000 clones, over 60% of them detected only once. The ten largest clonotypes hold 20% to 25% of the sample. These receptors' antigens are unknown. The ViraFEST assay stimulated PBMC with viral peptide pools and then used TCR sequencing to identify antigen-specific CD4+ T cell clonotypes by expansion. After less than 13 days of culture, CD4+ T cells were isolated with the EasySep CD4+ T cell isolation kit. Convalescent patients had PCR-confirmed SARS-CoV-2 infection between March and December 2020, before Alpha, Beta and Delta variants emerged in the United States. Two doses of either the BNT162b2 or the mRNA-1273 mRNA SARS-CoV-2 vaccine were administered to participants.

The source material was CD4+ T cells from PBMCs cultured with HCoV-NL63 spike peptides, sampled after COVID-19 vaccination. The sample's cell subset or site label, in plain terms: HCoV-NL63 spike overlapping peptide pool stimulation. These TCRs come from a human donor who had a prior SARS-CoV-2 infection.

This clone was counted between two and nine times. The rearrangement links TRBV7-8 to TRBJ1-2; unclear D gene. CDR1 and CDR2 from the germline V gene are SGHVS and FQNEAQ. V lost 7 bases to trimming and J lost 2 bases, with 23 bases between them. This CDR3 is 17 amino acids long. The CDR3 DNA is TGTGCCAGCACCCTCGTCCCAGACAATTACGGGAACTATGGCTACACCTTC. Its translation: CASTLVPDNYGNYGYTF.

This clone has only one observation. The V call is TRBV4-2, the J call TRBJ2-1, with D perhaps TRBD2 (6 bases). This CDR3 comprises 17 residues. The V gene's germline CDR1 is LGHNA and CDR2 YNFKEQ. With 0 bases removed from V and 2 bases from J, the gap between germline ends came to 14 bases. CDR3 DNA sequence: TGTGCCAGCAGCCAAGATTGGGTAGCGGCAACCTACAATGAGCAGTTCTTC. This sequence encodes CASSQDWVAATYNEQFF.

This clone was observed a handful of times. The chain recombines TRBV6-6 with TRBJ2-7; unclear D gene. Germline CDR1 is MNHNY and CDR2 is SVGAGI (reference sequence). The CDR3 runs to 15 residues. Trimming left V 2 bases short and J 0 bases short, with 11 bases between. DNA of the CDR3: TGTGCCAGCAGTTACCCGGCCCGACACTCCTACGAGCAGTACTTC. It encodes CASSYPARHSYEQYF.

There are a few counts of this clone. This chain joins TRBV2 and TRBJ2-2; tentatively, D is TRBD2 (5 bases). V gave up 6 bases and J gave up 5 bases, with 16 bases separating them. Germline V gene sequence: CDR1 SNHLY, CDR2 FYNNEI. The CDR3 has 15 residues. For the CDR3, the DNA is TGTGCCAGCAGCCCCAGGCCTAGCCCTACCGGGGAGCTGTTTTTT. Translated, it gives CASSPRPSPTGELFF.

This clone has a handful of counts. The gene calls are TRBV7-9 and TRBJ2-7; D is tentatively TRBD1 or TRBD2 (6 bases each). V was clipped by 6 bases and J by 1 base, with 19 bases between them. The V gene's germline CDR1 is SEHNR and CDR2 FQNEAQ (reference sequence). This CDR3 is built from 16 residues. The CDR3 here is CASSRSRGLLSYEQYF. As DNA, the CDR3 is TGTGCCAGCAGTCGTAGTCGGGGGCTTTTGTCCTACGAGCAGTACTTC. The full variable domain, completed using reference TRBV7-9 and TRBJ2-7, is DTGVSQNPRHKITKRGQNVTFRCDPISEHNRLYWYRQTLGQGPEFLTYFQNEAQLEKSRLLSDRFSAERPKGSFSTLEIQRTEQGDSAMYLCASSRSRGLLSYEQYFGPGTRLTVT.

This clone was counted between two and nine times. This chain links TRBV5-1 with TRBJ1-2; D remains ambiguous. Trimming left V 1 base short and J 4 bases short, with 11 bases between. Germline V gives CDR1 SGHRS, CDR2 YFSETQ. The CDR3 totals 14 residues. CDR3 in amino acids: CASSLLVGRYGYTF. CDR3 DNA sequence: TGCGCCAGCAGCTTGTTGGTAGGGCGCTATGGCTACACCTTC.

The DNA for the CDR3 is TGTGCCAGCAGTGACCTGGGACTAGGGTCCGGGGAGCTGTTTTTT. Encoded protein: CASSDLGLGSGELFF. The gene calls are TRBV6-1 and TRBJ2-2; TRBD2 matches 8 bases. Germline CDR1 and CDR2: MNHNS and SASEGT. V lost 3 bases to trimming and J lost 6 bases; unmatched junction nucleotides: 6. This CDR3 has 15 amino acids.

V is TRBV6-1 and J is TRBJ2-1; the D gene is possibly TRBD2 (6 bases). Trimming pared 1 base from V and 8 bases from J, leaving 12 bases between. This CDR3 spans 14 amino acids. The V gene's germline CDR1 is MNHNS and CDR2 SASEGT. The CDR3 DNA reads TGTGCCAGCAGTGAAGGACTAGGTCACGATGAGCAGTTCTTC. It encodes CASSEGLGHDEQFF.

The chain is built from TRBV7-2 and TRBJ2-1, with 10 positions matching TRBD2. The J segment lost 9 bases and the V segment lost 7 bases, leaving 12 bases of the junction unmatched. This CDR3 has 15 amino acids. Germline-derived CDR1 and CDR2 are SGHTA and FQGNSA. Here the CDR3 reads CASNRAGLAFTEQFF. DNA of the CDR3: TGTGCCAGCAACAGGGCGGGACTAGCGTTTACTGAGCAGTTCTTC.

V is TRBV7-8 and J is TRBJ2-3; D is perhaps TRBD2 (7 bases). This CDR3 has 17 amino acids. The germline V gene has CDR1 SGHVS and CDR2 FQNEAQ. V was cut by 5 bases and J by 4 bases, with 22 bases left in between. CDR3 residues: CASSLYSRGGKADTQYF. In nucleotides, the CDR3 is TGTGCCAGCAGCCTTTACTCGAGGGGGGGTAAGGCAGATACGCAGTATTTT.

The chain has TRBV4-3 and TRBJ1-4; D gene unclear. V dropped 1 base and J dropped 8 bases, with 14 bases sitting between them. Germline values: CDR1 LGHNA, CDR2 YSLEER. CDR3 length: 15 amino acids. The CDR3 spells CASSQAETGLEKLFF. The CDR3 coding sequence is TGCGCCAGCAGCCAAGCGGAGACGGGTTTAGAAAAACTGTTTTTT.

In this sample, this clone turned up a few times. The chain employs TRBV5-1 and TRBJ2-1, with a tentative D call TRBD1 (6 bases). The CDR3 runs to 15 residues. V was clipped by 4 bases and J by 3 bases, with 14 bases between them. Per the germline V gene, CDR1 is SGHRS and CDR2 is YFSETQ. CDR3 sequence: CASSAQGPFYNEQFF. In DNA form, the CDR3 reads TGCGCCAGCAGCGCACAGGGACCCTTCTACAATGAGCAGTTCTTC.

V and J are TRBV5-1 and TRBJ2-1, with 9 bases fitting TRBD1. The germline CDR1 and CDR2 sequences are SGHRS and YFSETQ. CDR3 size: 16 residues. J gave up 2 bases and V 0 bases, and 3 bases lay outside the gene matches. The DNA of the CDR3 is TGCGCCAGCAGCTTGGGAAGGACAGGGGCCTACAATGAGCAGTTCTTC. The encoded protein is CASSLGRTGAYNEQFF.

The chain recombines TRBV7-6 with TRBJ2-7; 8 bases are shared with TRBD2. V was pared by 1 base and J by 3 bases, with 5 bases of the junction left unmatched. The CDR3 is made up of 15 amino acids. Germline V CDR1 and CDR2: SGHVS, FNYEAQ. The CDR3: CASSLGSGVYYEQYF. The CDR3 nucleotides read TGTGCCAGCAGCTTAGGTAGCGGGGTGTACTACGAGCAGTACTTC. Together with reference TRBV7-6 and TRBJ2-7, the CDR3 gives the full variable domain: GAGVSQSPRYKVTKRGQDVALRCDPISGHVSLYWYRQALGQGPEFLTYFNYEAQQDKSGLPNDRFSAERPEGSISTLTIQRTEQRDSAMYRCASSLGSGVYYEQYFGPGTRLTVT.

The J gene is TRBJ1-5, the V gene TRBV30; D unresolved. With 2 bases removed from V and 6 bases from J, the gap between germline ends came to 11 bases. CDR1 and CDR2 from the germline V gene are GTSNPN and SVGIG (reference sequence). The length of the CDR3 is 13 residues. Written as DNA, the CDR3 is TGTGCCTGGAGTCTAAGCCTAGGTCAGCCCCAGCATTTT. It codes for CAWSLSLGQPQHF.